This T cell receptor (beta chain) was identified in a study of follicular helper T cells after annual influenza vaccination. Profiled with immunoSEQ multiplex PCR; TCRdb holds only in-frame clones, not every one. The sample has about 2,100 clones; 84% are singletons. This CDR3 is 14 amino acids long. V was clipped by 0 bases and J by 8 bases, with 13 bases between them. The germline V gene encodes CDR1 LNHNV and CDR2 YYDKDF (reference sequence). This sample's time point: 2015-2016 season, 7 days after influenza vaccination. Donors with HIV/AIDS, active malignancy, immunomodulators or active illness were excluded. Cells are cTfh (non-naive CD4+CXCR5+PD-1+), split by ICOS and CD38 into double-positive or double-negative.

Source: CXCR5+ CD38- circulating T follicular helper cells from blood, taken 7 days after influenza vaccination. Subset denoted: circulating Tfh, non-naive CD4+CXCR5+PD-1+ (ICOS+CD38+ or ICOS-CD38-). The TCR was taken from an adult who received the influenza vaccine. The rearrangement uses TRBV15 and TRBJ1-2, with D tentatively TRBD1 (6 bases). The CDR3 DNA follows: TGTGCCACCAGCAGAGAGGGCGGGGGCAGGGGCTACACCTTC. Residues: CATSREGGGRGYTF.